Below are 24 T cell receptor beta chains sequenced from a single sample in a study of PD-1 blockade in classical Hodgkin lymphoma. With no exception, relapse followed autologous stem cell transplantation in all patients, and brentuximab vedotin exposure varied. TCRdb's copy holds only in-frame clones and misses some; the assay was immunoSEQ multiplex PCR. The data contain tens of thousands of clones, over 70% of them seen just once; the ten biggest clones take up roughly 15%. The specimen comprised peripheral blood mononuclear cells (PBMCs), sampled at baseline. The receptors were sampled from a human donor with classical Hodgkin lymphoma.

Note on this clone: The junction and the germline gene differ at one end; a read error may be behind it. V and J are TRBV2 and TRBJ1-4; TRBD1 might be the D (5 bases). Germline V gene data show CDR1 as SNHLY and CDR2 as FYNNEI. The CDR3 runs to 13 residues. CDR3 DNA: TGTGCCAGCAGTGACGCGGGTCGGGCAGGGAAGGTTTTT. It is translated as CASSDAGRAGKVF.

This clone was observed once. The chain employs TRBV30 and TRBJ2-7; D is ambiguous. The V gene lost 4 bases and the J gene lost 2 bases, with 12 bases spanning the gap. Germline V gene lookup returns CDR1 GTSNPN and CDR2 SVGIG (reference sequence). This CDR3 has 13 amino acids. The CDR3 bases are TGTGCCTGGATGGCATTAATAACCTACGAGCAGTACTTC. It specifies CAWMALITYEQYF. The full variable domain, its missing parts supplied by reference TRBV30 and TRBJ2-7, is SQTIHQWPATLVQPVGSPLSLECTVEGTSNPNLYWYRQAAGRGLQLLFYSVGIGQISSEVPQNLSASRPQDRQFILSSKKLLLSDSGFYLCAWMALITYEQYFGPGTRLTVT.

CDR3 nucleotide sequence: TGTGCCAGCAGTGAGCCCACGGGGTCCACTGAAGCTTTCTTT. Translation: CASSEPTGSTEAFF. This rearrangement joins TRBV6-1 to TRBJ1-1; D unclear. The V gene's germline CDR1 is MNHNS and CDR2 SASEGT. The CDR3 covers 14 residues. V dropped 3 bases and J dropped 4 bases, with 12 bases sitting between them.

This chain joins TRBV6-1 and TRBJ2-6; no definite D call. Germline assignment: CDR1 MNHNS and CDR2 SASEGT. CDR3 length equals 13 residues. Trimming shortened V by 6 bases and J by 0 bases, and 3 bases separated the two germline ends. The CDR3 sequence: CASRNSGANVLTF. The CDR3 coding sequence is TGTGCCAGCAGGAACTCTGGGGCCAACGTCCTGACTTTC.

The chain links TRBV29-1 to TRBJ1-1; no reliable D call. The CDR3 totals 12 residues. Trimming removed 5 bases from V and 1 base from J, with 8 bases in between. Germline loops: CDR1 SQVTM, CDR2 ANQGSEA. The CDR3 sequence: CSVIQQNTEAFF. CDR3 sequence (DNA): TGCAGCGTTATACAGCAGAACACTGAAGCTTTCTTT.

The CDR3 protein is CASSFRGLNEQFF. CDR3 DNA: TGTGCCAGCAGCTTCCGGGGCCTTAATGAGCAGTTCTTC. V and J are TRBV14 and TRBJ2-1; either TRBD1 or TRBD2 may fit D (5 bases each). Looked up from germline, CDR1 is SGHDN and CDR2 is FVKESK. The CDR3 contains 13 residues. V lost 5 bases and J lost 7, with 12 bases in between. The full variable domain, its missing parts supplied by reference TRBV14 and TRBJ2-1, is EAGVTQFPSHSVIEKGQTVTLRCDPISGHDNLYWYRRVMGKEIKFLLHFVKESKQDESGMPNNRFLAERTGGTYSTLKVQPAELEDSGVYFCASSFRGLNEQFFGPGTRLTVL.

The chain links TRBV11-2 to TRBJ2-2, with D uncertain. V lost 1 base and J lost 7, with 7 bases in between. CDR3 length: 13 amino acids. Per the germline V gene, CDR1 is SGHAT and CDR2 is FQNNGV. For the CDR3, the DNA is TGTGCCAGCAGCTTAGTCCTTGGCGGGGAGCTGTTTTTT. Translation gives CASSLVLGGELFF.

The J gene is TRBJ2-5, the V gene TRBV7-6; D unresolved. The germline V and J ends were trimmed by 1 base and 0 bases, with 12 bases remaining between them. Germline values: CDR1 SGHVS, CDR2 FNYEAQ. This CDR3 contains 16 residues. The CDR3 DNA reads as TGTGCCAGCAGCTTAGATGGAGCGACCCACCAAGAGACCCAGTACTTC. It codes for CASSLDGATHQETQYF.

The CDR3 spells CASSLWQQPYEQYV. The CDR3 DNA reads as TGCGCCAGCAGCTTGTGGCAACAACCTTACGAGCAGTACGTC. The rearrangement links TRBV5-1 to TRBJ2-7; D is undetermined. The CDR3 length is 14 residues. Trimming took off 1 base at V and 4 bases at J, with 12 bases between the two ends. Looked up from germline, CDR1 is SGHRS and CDR2 is YFSETQ.

This clone was recorded only once. CDR3 sequence (DNA): TGTGCCAGCAGCTTAGGTTGGGACGGACACAATGAGCAGTTCTTC. Residues: CASSLGWDGHNEQFF. The rearrangement links TRBV11-2 to TRBJ2-1; possibly TRBD1 or TRBD2 for D (5 bases each). The CDR3 contains 15 residues. Looked up from germline, CDR1 is SGHAT and CDR2 is FQNNGV. Between the trimmed V and J ends, which lost 1 base and 5 bases, there was a span of 12 bases. The full variable domain, rest sourced from reference TRBV11-2 and TRBJ2-1, is EAGVAQSPRYKIIEKRQSVAFWCNPISGHATLYWYQQILGQGPKLLIQFQNNGVVDDSQLPKDRFSAERLKGVDSTLKIQPAKLEDSAVYLCASSLGWDGHNEQFFGPGTRLTVL.

This clone has just a few counts. The chain links TRBV5-1 to TRBJ2-5; 13 bases line up with TRBD2. Germline V CDR1 and CDR2: SGHRS, YFSETQ. The V segment lost 0 bases and the J segment 7 bases; nucleotides outside the gene matches: 3. The CDR3 consists of 15 residues. The CDR3 DNA reads as TGCGCCAGCAGCTTGGAAACTAGCGGGAGGGGGACCCAGTACTTC. As protein: CASSLETSGRGTQYF. Full variable domain (missing parts from reference TRBV5-1 and TRBJ2-5): KAGVTQTPRYLIKTRGQQVTLSCSPISGHRSVSWYQQTPGQGLQFLFEYFSETQRNKGNFPGRFSGRQFSNSRSEMNVSTLELGDSALYLCASSLETSGRGTQYFGPGTRLLVL.

The rearrangement joins TRBV30 to TRBJ1-2; 7 positions agree with TRBD1. This CDR3 contains 13 residues. Per germline, CDR1 GTSNPN and CDR2 SVGIG (reference sequence). The J segment lost 3 bases and the V segment lost 5 bases, leaving 6 bases of the junction unmatched. CDR3 loop: CAWGGDSHYGYTF. For the CDR3, the DNA is TGTGCCTGGGGAGGGGACAGCCACTATGGCTACACCTTC.

This chain connects TRBV2 to TRBJ2-7; TRBD2 matches 7 bases. After removal of 4 bases from V and 9 bases from J, the junction contained 9 bases not matched to a gene. This CDR3 is built from 13 residues. Germline assignment: CDR1 SNHLY and CDR2 FYNNEI. The CDR3 spells CASSGEGSGGQYF. CDR3 DNA: TGTGCCAGCAGTGGGGAGGGGTCAGGTGGGCAGTACTTC.

This clone showed up just a few times. V gene TRBV20-1 combines with J gene TRBJ2-1; D unresolved. From germline, CDR1 is DFQATT and CDR2 SNEGSKA (reference sequence). The CDR3 is 11 amino acids. V was trimmed by 1 base and J by 6 bases, leaving 4 bases between them. The CDR3 sequence: CSARAGNEQFF. Here the CDR3 DNA reads TGCAGTGCTAGAGCAGGCAATGAGCAGTTCTTC.

The rearrangement joins TRBV4-3 to TRBJ1-1; D perhaps matches TRBD1 (5 bases). Between the trimmed V and J ends, which lost 0 bases and 1 base, there was a span of 12 bases. Germline V gene lookup returns CDR1 LGHNA and CDR2 YSLEER. The CDR3 is 16 amino acids. CDR3 nucleotides: TGCGCCAGCAGCCAAGACGTAGCGGACAAGAACACTGAAGCTTTCTTT. This translates into CASSQDVADKNTEAFF.

The chain uses TRBV7-3 and TRBJ2-1, with TRBD2 matching over 14 bases. This CDR3 contains 16 residues. The V and J ends lost 5 bases and 9 bases, in that order; junction bases with no gene match: 9. Germline values: CDR1 SGHTA, CDR2 FQGTGA. The CDR3 nucleotides read TGTGCCAGCAGCGACCCAGGGACTAGCGGGAGATCTGAGCAGTTCTTC. Its protein is CASSDPGTSGRSEQFF.

This clone has a single count. The chain uses TRBV6-5 and TRBJ2-7; D may be TRBD2 (5 bases). The CDR3 spans 14 residues. Germline CDR1 reads MNHEY; CDR2 reads SVGAGI. Trimming pared 6 bases from V and 3 bases from J, leaving 15 bases between. This CDR3 is CASSNPPRGYEQYF. Here the CDR3 DNA reads TGTGCCAGCAGCAACCCGCCCCGGGGCTACGAGCAGTACTTC.

A few counts support this clone. The genes are TRBV11-2 and TRBJ2-2, with D possibly being TRBD2 (6 bases). The germline V gene encodes CDR1 SGHAT and CDR2 FQNNGV. CDR3 length equals 13 residues. V was cut by 8 bases and J by 7 bases, with 14 bases left in between. The CDR3 reads CASVAGISGELFF. DNA of the CDR3: TGTGCCAGCGTGGCGGGAATTAGCGGGGAGCTGTTTTTT. Filled out from reference TRBV11-2 and TRBJ2-2, the complete variable domain reads EAGVAQSPRYKIIEKRQSVAFWCNPISGHATLYWYQQILGQGPKLLIQFQNNGVVDDSQLPKDRFSAERLKGVDSTLKIQPAKLEDSAVYLCASVAGISGELFFGEGSRLTVL.

The chain is built from TRBV7-2 and TRBJ2-3, with D unresolved. The CDR3 has 15 amino acids. Trimming left V 5 bases short and J 0 bases short, with 12 bases between. Germline V gene lookup returns CDR1 SGHTA and CDR2 FQGNSA. The CDR3 here is CASSTYTLSTDTQYF. The CDR3 nucleotides are TGTGCCAGCAGCACTTACACCCTCAGCACAGATACGCAGTATTTT.

The chain carries TRBV30 and TRBJ1-4; TRBD1 aligns across 7 bases. Looked up from germline, CDR1 is GTSNPN and CDR2 is SVGIG (reference sequence). This CDR3 is built from 14 residues. V shed 4 bases and J 4 bases; nucleotides not matched to a gene: 6. Written as DNA, the CDR3 is TGTGCCTGGAATGGGGACAGCTTTAATGAAAAACTGTTTTTT. Its protein product is CAWNGDSFNEKLFF.

V usage is TRBV9 and J usage is TRBJ1-1, with a possible D match to TRBD1 (6 bases). Trimming left V 2 bases short and J 0 bases short, with 14 bases between. The CDR3 has 16 amino acids. Germline V gene data show CDR1 as SGDLS and CDR2 as YYNGEE. The CDR3 protein is CASSVSGQIMNTEAFF. As DNA, the CDR3 is TGTGCCAGCAGCGTCTCAGGACAGATAATGAACACTGAAGCTTTCTTT.

A few counts support this clone. In DNA form, the CDR3 reads TGTGCCTGGAGTGACGTGGATGGGCCCCAGCATTTT. It is translated as CAWSDVDGPQHF. The chain carries TRBV30 and TRBJ1-5; no clear D gene. The V gene's germline CDR1 is GTSNPN and CDR2 SVGIG (reference sequence). CDR3 length equals 12 residues. Trimming pared 1 base from V and 9 bases from J, leaving 10 bases between.

This clone was picked up a small number of times. CDR3 residues: CASTILSLVETQYF. CDR3 coding DNA: TGTGCCAGCACCATCCTCTCTTTAGTGGAGACCCAGTACTTC. The rearrangement joins TRBV5-6 to TRBJ2-5, with no clear D. The CDR3 consists of 14 residues. Germline values: CDR1 SGHDT, CDR2 YYEEEE. Trimming cost V 6 bases and J 5 bases, with 17 bases left between them. The full variable domain, rest sourced from reference TRBV5-6 and TRBJ2-5, is DAGVTQSPTHLIKTRGQQVTLRCSPKSGHDTVSWYQQALGQGPQFIFQYYEEEERQRGNFPDRFSGHQFPNYSSELNVNALLLGDSALYLCASTILSLVETQYFGPGTRLLVL.

V and J are TRBV5-1 and TRBJ1-3; TRBD1 matches 7 bases. The V and J ends lost 2 bases and 0 bases, in that order; junction bases with no gene match: 5. There are 16 residues in the CDR3. Germline assignment: CDR1 SGHRS and CDR2 YFSETQ. DNA for the CDR3: TGCGCCAGCAGCTTAAGTAACAGGGGCTCTGGAAACACCATATATTTT. Protein product: CASSLSNRGSGNTIYF. Full variable domain (outside the CDR3, taken from reference TRBV5-1 and TRBJ1-3): KAGVTQTPRYLIKTRGQQVTLSCSPISGHRSVSWYQQTPGQGLQFLFEYFSETQRNKGNFPGRFSGRQFSNSRSEMNVSTLELGDSALYLCASSLSNRGSGNTIYFGEGSWLTVV.